Presented here are 32 T cell receptor beta chains from one specimen sequenced in a study of cytomegalovirus exposure and HLA in healthy donors. PCR was performed using 60 Vbeta and 13 Jbeta primers. Profiled with immunoSEQ multiplex PCR; TCRdb holds only in-frame clones, not every one. The sample data list approximately 50,000 clones. The specimen was PBMCs. Receptors were obtained from a woman between 35 and 50 years old in good health and CMV-seronegative.

The chain has TRBV6-6 and TRBJ2-1; D possibly corresponds to TRBD2 (6 bases). Germline V gives CDR1 MNHNY, CDR2 SVGAGI (reference sequence). Trimming took 7 bases from V and 7 from J, leaving 14 bases between them. CDR3 length: 13 residues. CDR3 amino acids: CASTARRGNEQFF. The CDR3 region has the DNA TGTGCCAGCACCGCGCGCCGGGGGAATGAGCAGTTCTTC.

V gene TRBV6-1 combines with J gene TRBJ1-2, with D possibly being TRBD1 (6 bases). There are 14 residues in the CDR3. Germline V gene data show CDR1 as MNHNS and CDR2 as SASEGT. V lost 0 bases and J lost 7, with 12 bases in between. CDR3 nucleotide sequence: TGTGCCAGCAGTGAAGCAGGGGGACACCGTGGCTACACCTTC. Translating it yields CASSEAGGHRGYTF.

The chain carries TRBV5-1 and TRBJ2-3; 11 nucleotides agree with TRBD2. The ends lost 0 bases at V and 3 bases at J; junction bases unmatched: 9. The germline CDR1 and CDR2 sequences are SGHRS and YFSETQ. The CDR3 runs to 18 residues. CDR3: CASSLGSGGAVVTDTQYF. The CDR3 DNA reads as TGCGCCAGCAGCTTGGGTAGCGGGGGGGCCGTCGTGACAGATACGCAGTATTTT.

The J gene is TRBJ2-4, the V gene TRBV6-5; 8 bases align to TRBD1. V was pared by 6 bases and J by 7 bases, with 5 bases of the junction left unmatched. The germline CDR1 and CDR2 sequences are MNHEY and SVGAGI. CDR3 length equals 13 residues. DNA for the CDR3: TGTGCCAGCAGACGGACAGGGACGAACATTCAGTACTTC. Encoded protein: CASRRTGTNIQYF.

V is TRBV4-3 and J is TRBJ2-1, with TRBD1 identical over 9 bases. Trimming cost V 4 bases and J 1 base; bases outside gene matches: 2. This CDR3 has 15 residues. The germline V gene encodes CDR1 LGHNA and CDR2 YSLEER. CDR3 nucleotides: TGCGCCAGCAGCCGAGACAGGGGGTCCTACAATGAGCAGTTCTTC. Its protein product is CASSRDRGSYNEQFF.

The rearrangement uses TRBV5-1 and TRBJ1-2, with 7 positions matching TRBD1. The germline CDR1 and CDR2 sequences are SGHRS and YFSETQ. V was pared by 4 bases and J by 4 bases, with 10 bases of the junction left unmatched. The CDR3 consists of 15 residues. Written as DNA, the CDR3 is TGCGCCAGCAGCCCGGGAGAGGGGGCGGGCTATGGCTACACCTTC. This translates into CASSPGEGAGYGYTF.

Worth noting for this clone: The junction and the germline gene differ at one end; a read error may be behind it. V usage is TRBV5-1 and J usage is TRBJ2-1; D uncertain. Germline values: CDR1 SGHRS, CDR2 YFSETQ. This CDR3 spans 15 amino acids. This chain's CDR3 is CASSLYWSSDNEQFF. In nucleotides, the CDR3 is TGCGCCAGCAGCTTGTATTGGAGCTCCGACAATGAGCAGTTCTTC.

The CDR3 loop is CASSTSNTEAFF. Here the CDR3 DNA reads TGTGCCAGCAGTACATCGAACACTGAAGCTTTCTTT. The chain is built from TRBV9 and TRBJ1-1; D is unresolved. Germline CDR1 SGDLS, CDR2 YYNGEE. Trimming pared 5 bases from V and 1 base from J, leaving 6 bases between. The CDR3 spans 12 residues. Together with reference TRBV9 and TRBJ1-1, the CDR3 gives the full variable domain: DSGVTQTPKHLITATGQRVTLRCSPRSGDLSVYWYQQSLDQGLQFLIQYYNGEERAKGNILERFSAQQFPDLHSELNLSSLELGDSALYFCASSTSNTEAFFGQGTRLTVV.

The chain links TRBV18 to TRBJ1-1; TRBD1 is a possible D gene (6 bases). The V end lost 6 bases, the J end lost 5 bases, and 19 bases lay between the germline ends. The CDR3 totals 15 residues. Germline values: CDR1 KGHSH, CDR2 LQKENI. CDR3 in amino acids: CASSPEQGGWTEAFF. The CDR3 bases are TGTGCCAGCTCGCCAGAACAGGGCGGATGGACTGAAGCTTTCTTT.

This sequence joins TRBV9 and TRBJ1-2; 12 nucleotides line up with TRBD1. Germline CDR1 SGDLS, CDR2 YYNGEE. This CDR3 has 21 amino acids. Trimming removed 5 bases from V and 4 bases from J; junction bases left unmatched: 24. CDR3 DNA: TGTGCCAGCAGTACCTCCGGGACAGGGGGCGGACGACGAGGTCTATTCTATGGCTACACCTTC. It is translated as CASSTSGTGGGRRGLFYGYTF.

The V call is TRBV4-1, the J call TRBJ2-2; the match to TRBD2 covers 15 bases. Germline CDR1 is MGHRA and CDR2 is YSYEKL. This CDR3 is 16 amino acids long. V gave up 4 bases and J gave up 6 bases; unmatched junction bases: 3. The CDR3 DNA reads as TGCGCCAGCAGCCTGGGACTAGCGGGAGGATCCGGGGAGCTGTTTTTT. Encoded protein: CASSLGLAGGSGELFF.

The chain carries TRBV19 and TRBJ1-5; 7 nucleotides line up with TRBD1. The CDR3 covers 13 residues. V shed 5 bases and J 6 bases; nucleotides not matched to a gene: 4. Looked up from germline, CDR1 is LNHDA and CDR2 is SQIVND (reference sequence). The CDR3 nucleotides read TGTGCCAGTAGTGACCCAGGGGGTCAGCCCCAGCATTTT. It is translated as CASSDPGGQPQHF.

The CDR3, as DNA: TGTGCCAGCAGCTCGGGACAGCACGACTATGGCTACACCTTC. Protein product: CASSSGQHDYGYTF. This sequence joins TRBV7-2 and TRBJ1-2; 7 nucleotides align to TRBD1. The CDR3 consists of 14 residues. The V gene's germline CDR1 is SGHTA and CDR2 FQGNSA. With V trimmed by 4 bases and J by 3 bases, 5 bases remained unmatched.

V gene TRBV5-1 combines with J gene TRBJ1-6; no firm D call. Trimming removed 4 bases at V and 7 bases at J, with 15 bases between. CDR3 length: 15 residues. CDR1 SGHRS and CDR2 YFSETQ come from the germline V gene. The chain's CDR3 is CASSPYSSSNSPLHF. CDR3 sequence (DNA): TGCGCCAGCAGCCCTTACAGCTCCTCCAATTCACCCCTCCACTTT.

This chain uses TRBV2 with TRBJ2-7; 9 positions agree with TRBD1. The CDR3 consists of 16 residues. The trim removed 4 bases at V and 3 bases at J, leaving 10 bases unmatched. Germline CDR1 is SNHLY and CDR2 is FYNNEI. The CDR3 protein is CASSASGQGSIYEQYF. The CDR3 nucleotides are TGTGCCAGCAGTGCCTCTGGACAGGGGAGCATCTACGAGCAGTACTTC.

The J gene is TRBJ2-7, the V gene TRBV11-2, with TRBD1 matching over 9 bases. This CDR3 has 15 residues. Germline V lookup: CDR1 SGHAT, CDR2 FQNNGV. After removal of 5 bases from V and 2 bases from J, the junction contained 7 bases not matched to a gene. The CDR3 is CASSLLGQGPYEQYF. The CDR3 nucleotides read TGTGCCAGCAGCCTCCTGGGACAGGGACCCTACGAGCAGTACTTC.

The CDR3 sequence: CASSQDKWRGMNTEAFF. CDR3 nucleotides: TGTGCCAGCAGCCAAGATAAGTGGAGGGGCATGAACACTGAAGCTTTCTTT. This chain connects TRBV14 to TRBJ1-1, with a tentative D call TRBD1 (5 bases). The CDR3 totals 17 residues. Trimming took off 0 bases at V and 0 bases at J, with 14 bases between the two ends. Germline CDR1 is SGHDN and CDR2 is FVKESK.

V usage is TRBV7-3 and J usage is TRBJ2-1; D may be TRBD2 (5 bases). This CDR3 has 20 residues. Germline CDR1 reads SGHTA; CDR2 reads FQGTGA. V shed 0 bases and J shed 2 bases, with 23 bases lying between them. CDR3 coding DNA: TGTGCCAGCAGCTTAACCCCGACAAGGCAATTCCAGAGGGCCTACAATGAGCAGTTCTTC. Its protein product is CASSLTPTRQFQRAYNEQFF.

V usage is TRBV6-1 and J usage is TRBJ2-5, with a weak D call TRBD1 (5 bases). This CDR3 is 13 amino acids long. Deletions cut 7 bases from V and 5 bases from J, with 14 bases between. CDR1 is MNHNS, CDR2 SASEGT, per germline. The chain's CDR3 is CASNAAGLETQYF. CDR3 nucleotide sequence: TGTGCCAGCAATGCCGCAGGGCTGGAGACCCAGTACTTC.

The chain uses TRBV4-3 and TRBJ1-4; D gene uncertain. CDR3 length: 15 amino acids. V lost 3 bases, J lost 4 bases, and 12 bases lay in between. Germline V lookup: CDR1 LGHNA, CDR2 YSLEER. In DNA, the CDR3 is TGCGCCAGCAGCCACGGAGGACGAAGTAATGAAAAACTGTTTTTT. This gives the protein CASSHGGRSNEKLFF.

The gene calls are TRBV9 and TRBJ1-1; D is possibly TRBD1 (6 bases). There are 16 residues in the CDR3. Germline V gene data show CDR1 as SGDLS and CDR2 as YYNGEE. V lost 0 bases to trimming and J lost 5 bases, with 17 bases between them. CDR3 sequence (DNA): TGTGCCAGCAGCGTAGGGGGGGCAGGGGAGGGAACTGAAGCTTTCTTT. As protein: CASSVGGAGEGTEAFF.

This chain uses TRBV2 with TRBJ1-1; D gene unclear. Germline assignment: CDR1 SNHLY and CDR2 FYNNEI. The germline V and J ends were trimmed by 3 bases and 13 bases, with 12 bases remaining between them. This CDR3 spans 11 amino acids. The CDR3 region is CASSDSWEDFF. CDR3 sequence (DNA): TGTGCCAGCAGTGACTCCTGGGAGGATTTCTTT.

This sequence joins TRBV4-1 and TRBJ2-7; 8 bases fit TRBD1. This CDR3 is 17 amino acids long. The V gene's germline CDR1 is MGHRA and CDR2 YSYEKL. The V and J ends lost 2 bases and 1 base, in that order; junction bases with no gene match: 10. CDR3 sequence: CASSQRFGQGASYEQYF. The CDR3 bases are TGCGCCAGCAGCCAAAGGTTCGGGCAGGGGGCGTCCTACGAGCAGTACTTC.

The chain couples TRBV30 to TRBJ1-2; D gene unclear. CDR3 size: 11 residues. Germline V gene lookup returns CDR1 GTSNPN and CDR2 SVGIG (reference sequence). The V gene lost 8 bases and the J gene lost 5 bases, with 12 bases spanning the gap. DNA for the CDR3: TGTGCCCACGTCGGGATTTATGGCTACACCTTC. Translated, it gives CAHVGIYGYTF.

The CDR3 reads CATKILAGRTYEQYF. CDR3 in DNA: TGTGCCACCAAAATCCTAGCGGGCCGAACCTACGAGCAGTACTTC. This chain connects TRBV6-1 to TRBJ2-7, with 8 bases lining up with TRBD2. With V trimmed by 10 bases and J by 2 bases, 13 bases remained unmatched. Germline V gives CDR1 MNHNS, CDR2 SASEGT. The length of the CDR3 is 15 residues.

The chain couples TRBV30 to TRBJ1-2; possible D gene TRBD1, 6 bases. Germline lookup yields CDR1 GTSNPN and CDR2 SVGIG (reference sequence). The CDR3 has 14 amino acids. V was pared by 0 bases and J by 8 bases, with 16 bases between. This CDR3 reads CAWSVERGWTGYTF. CDR3 DNA: TGTGCCTGGAGTGTAGAAAGGGGGTGGACAGGCTACACCTTC.

The chain uses TRBV5-1 and TRBJ1-1; possible D gene TRBD1, 5 bases. V was clipped by 4 bases and J by 0 bases, with 19 bases between them. This CDR3 is 17 amino acids long. Germline CDR1 is SGHRS and CDR2 is YFSETQ. The CDR3, as DNA: TGCGCCAGCAGCGGATCCGGGAGGGGCCGCATGAACACTGAAGCTTTCTTT. This translates into CASSGSGRGRMNTEAFF.

The chain is built from TRBV6-5 and TRBJ2-7, with D possibly matching TRBD1 (5 bases). Germline values: CDR1 MNHEY, CDR2 SVGAGI. With 1 base removed from V and 3 bases from J, the gap between germline ends came to 10 bases. CDR3 length: 14 amino acids. The CDR3 bases are TGTGCCAGCAGTTACTATCAAGGGGACTACGAGCAGTACTTC. This encodes CASSYYQGDYEQYF.

The chain is built from TRBV5-1 and TRBJ1-2; D is uncertain. Trimming removed 2 bases from V and 10 bases from J, with 18 bases in between. The CDR3 is 14 residues long. Germline CDR1 reads SGHRS; CDR2 reads YFSETQ. CDR3 DNA sequence: TGCGCCAGCAGCTTTCGCCCCGAAACGGTTGACTACACCTTC. It specifies CASSFRPETVDYTF.

This sequence joins TRBV9 and TRBJ2-7; 11 positions match TRBD2. Germline V gene lookup returns CDR1 SGDLS and CDR2 YYNGEE. V gave up 3 bases and J gave up 6 bases; unmatched junction bases: 14. The CDR3 length is 17 residues. CDR3 sequence: CASSARPSGRSFGEQYF. The DNA of the CDR3 is TGTGCCAGCAGCGCCCGTCCTAGCGGGAGGTCTTTTGGCGAGCAGTACTTC.

The genes are TRBV29-1 and TRBJ2-5, with D possibly TRBD1 on 6 matching bases. The CDR3 runs to 14 residues. V was cut by 6 bases and J by 2 bases, with 16 bases left in between. CDR1 and CDR2 (germline): SQVTM, ANQGSEA. The CDR3 protein is CSVEISGTQETQYF. The CDR3 DNA reads as TGCAGCGTAGAGATCTCCGGGACACAAGAGACCCAGTACTTC.

This sequence joins TRBV5-1 and TRBJ1-3; TRBD1 matches 9 bases. In germline, CDR1 is SGHRS, CDR2 YFSETQ. The CDR3 length is 16 residues. V lost 4 bases and J lost 3; bases outside the gene matches: 8. The CDR3 spells CASSTGDRAFGNTIYF. CDR3 nucleotide sequence: TGCGCCAGCAGCACCGGGGACAGGGCTTTTGGAAACACCATATATTTT.